This T cell receptor (beta chain) was retrieved from a study of T cell responses to AZD1222 COVID-19 vaccine. Study as a whole: The study pooled second doses at about 4 or about 12 weeks.

The protocol was immunoSEQ multiplex PCR, while the TCRdb copy is restricted to in-frame clones and leaves out a portion. The data contain 85,000 to 90,000 clones, 89% of them seen just once; the ten biggest clones take up 2.2%. Concerning this clone itself: Its antigen is still unknown.

General observations from the study: The span of vaccine-associated CD4 TCRs extended across spike, with dominance at 160-218 and 743-854. Only after the peak T cell response were repertoires sampled. An increase in Spike-specific TCR breadth and depth was observed after two AZD1222 doses.

The CDR3 has 15 residues. Germline-derived CDR1 and CDR2 are KGHDR and SFDVKD. V gave up 6 bases and J gave up 1 base, with 13 bases separating them. This TCR was recovered from an adult in good health. V is TRBV24-1 and J is TRBJ2-3; D is perhaps TRBD1 or TRBD2 (5 bases each). This material consisted of peripheral blood, taken on day 0 of AZD1222 vaccination. CDR3 sequence reads: CATSTSGRGTDTQYF. The CDR3 DNA reads TGTGCCACCAGTACATCGGGGCGAGGCACAGATACGCAGTATTTT.